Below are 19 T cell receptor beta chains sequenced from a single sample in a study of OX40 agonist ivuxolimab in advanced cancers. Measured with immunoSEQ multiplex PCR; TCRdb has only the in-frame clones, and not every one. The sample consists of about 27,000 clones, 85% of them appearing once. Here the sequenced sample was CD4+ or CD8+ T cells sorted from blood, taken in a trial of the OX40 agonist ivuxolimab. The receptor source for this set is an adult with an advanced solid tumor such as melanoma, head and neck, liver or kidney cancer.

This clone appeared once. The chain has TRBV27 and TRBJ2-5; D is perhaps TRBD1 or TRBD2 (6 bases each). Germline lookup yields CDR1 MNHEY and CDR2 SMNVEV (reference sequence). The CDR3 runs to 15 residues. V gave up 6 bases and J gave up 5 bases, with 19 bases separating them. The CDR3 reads CASRPGGGFRETQYF. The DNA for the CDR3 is TGTGCCAGCAGACCAGGAGGGGGTTTCCGGGAGACCCAGTACTTC.

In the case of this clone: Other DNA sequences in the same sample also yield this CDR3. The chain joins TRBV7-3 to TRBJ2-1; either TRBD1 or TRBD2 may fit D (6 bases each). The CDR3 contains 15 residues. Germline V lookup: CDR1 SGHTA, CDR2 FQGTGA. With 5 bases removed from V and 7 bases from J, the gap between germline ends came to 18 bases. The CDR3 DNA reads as TGTGCCAGCAGCCCCGGGGGAACAGGGCCGAATGAGCAGTTCTTC. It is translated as CASSPGGTGPNEQFF.

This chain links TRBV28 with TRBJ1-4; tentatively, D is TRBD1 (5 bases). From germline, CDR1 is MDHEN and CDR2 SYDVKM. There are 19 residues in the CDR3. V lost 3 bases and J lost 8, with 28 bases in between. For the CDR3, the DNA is TGTGCCAGCAGTTTGGTCAAGTCCTGGGGGGAGGTTGTGGACGAAAAACTGTTTTTT. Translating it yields CASSLVKSWGEVVDEKLFF.

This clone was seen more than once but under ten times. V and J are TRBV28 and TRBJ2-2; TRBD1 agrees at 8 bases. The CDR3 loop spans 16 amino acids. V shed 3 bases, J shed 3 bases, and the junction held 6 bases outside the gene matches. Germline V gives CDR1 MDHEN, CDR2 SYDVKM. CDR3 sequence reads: CASSLGWTGYTGELFF. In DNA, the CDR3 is TGTGCCAGCAGTTTGGGCTGGACAGGGTACACCGGGGAGCTGTTTTTT.

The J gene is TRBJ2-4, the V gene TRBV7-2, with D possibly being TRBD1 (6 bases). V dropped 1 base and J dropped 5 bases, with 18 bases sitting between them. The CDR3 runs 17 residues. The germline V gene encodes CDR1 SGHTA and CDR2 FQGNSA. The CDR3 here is CASSLVGDIWVQNIQYF. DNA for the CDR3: TGTGCCAGCAGCTTAGTTGGGGACATTTGGGTCCAAAACATTCAGTACTTC.

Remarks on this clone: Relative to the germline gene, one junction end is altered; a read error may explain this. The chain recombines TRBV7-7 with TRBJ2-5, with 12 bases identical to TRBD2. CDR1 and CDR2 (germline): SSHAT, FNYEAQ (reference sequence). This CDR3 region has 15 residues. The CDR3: CASSLTSGGEETQYF. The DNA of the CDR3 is TGTGCTAGCAGCTTGACTAGCGGGGGAGAAGAGACCCAGTACTTC.

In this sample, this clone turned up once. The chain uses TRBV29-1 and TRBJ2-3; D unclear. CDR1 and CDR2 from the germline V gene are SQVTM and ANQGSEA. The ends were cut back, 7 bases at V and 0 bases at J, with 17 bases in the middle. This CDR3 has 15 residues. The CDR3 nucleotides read TGCAGCGGTGTAGGCTTACCCCCTAGCACAGATACGCAGTATTTT. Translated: CSGVGLPPSTDTQYF.

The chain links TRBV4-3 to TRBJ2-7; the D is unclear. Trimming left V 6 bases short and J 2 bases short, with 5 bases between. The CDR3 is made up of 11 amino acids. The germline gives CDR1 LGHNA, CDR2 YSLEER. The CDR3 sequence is CASRVAYEQYF. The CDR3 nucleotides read TGCGCCAGCAGGGTGGCCTACGAGCAGTACTTC.

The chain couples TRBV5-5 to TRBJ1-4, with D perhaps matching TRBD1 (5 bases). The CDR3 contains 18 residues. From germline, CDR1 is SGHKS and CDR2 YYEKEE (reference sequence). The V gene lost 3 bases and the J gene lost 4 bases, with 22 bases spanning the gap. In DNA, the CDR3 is TGTGCCAGCAGCTCTCGCCCGCGCAGGGACGGCCATAATGAAAAACTGTTTTTT. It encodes CASSSRPRRDGHNEKLFF.

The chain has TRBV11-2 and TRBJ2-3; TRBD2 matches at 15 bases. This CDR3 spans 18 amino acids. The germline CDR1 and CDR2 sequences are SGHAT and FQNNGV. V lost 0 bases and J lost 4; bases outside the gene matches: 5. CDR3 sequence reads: CASSLDKGLAGGPDTQYF. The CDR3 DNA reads TGTGCCAGCAGCTTAGACAAAGGACTAGCGGGGGGGCCAGATACGCAGTATTTT.

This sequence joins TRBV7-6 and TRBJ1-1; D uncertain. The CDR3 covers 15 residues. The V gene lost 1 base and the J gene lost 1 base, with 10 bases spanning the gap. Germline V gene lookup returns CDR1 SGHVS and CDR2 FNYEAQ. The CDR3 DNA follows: TGTGCCAGCAGCTTAGTTCCGGAGGGGAACACTGAAGCTTTCTTT. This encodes CASSLVPEGNTEAFF.

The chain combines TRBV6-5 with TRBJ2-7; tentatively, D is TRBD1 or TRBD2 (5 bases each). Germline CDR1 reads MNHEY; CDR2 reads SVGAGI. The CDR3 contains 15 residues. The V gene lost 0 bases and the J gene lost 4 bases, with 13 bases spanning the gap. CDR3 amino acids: CASSYSTTGRYEQYF. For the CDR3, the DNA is TGTGCCAGCAGTTACTCGACGACGGGACGATACGAGCAGTACTTC.

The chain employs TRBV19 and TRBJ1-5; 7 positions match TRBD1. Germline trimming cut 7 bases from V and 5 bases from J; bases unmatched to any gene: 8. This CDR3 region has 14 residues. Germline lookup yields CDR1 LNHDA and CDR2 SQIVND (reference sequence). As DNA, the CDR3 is TGTGCCAGTAAATCGCAGGGGGTGTATCAGCCCCAGCATTTT. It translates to CASKSQGVYQPQHF.

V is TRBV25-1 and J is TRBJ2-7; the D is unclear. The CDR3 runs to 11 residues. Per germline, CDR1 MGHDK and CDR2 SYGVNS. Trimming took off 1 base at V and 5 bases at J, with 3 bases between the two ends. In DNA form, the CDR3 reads TGTGCCAGCAGTGAATTGGACGAGCAGTACTTC. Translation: CASSELDEQYF.

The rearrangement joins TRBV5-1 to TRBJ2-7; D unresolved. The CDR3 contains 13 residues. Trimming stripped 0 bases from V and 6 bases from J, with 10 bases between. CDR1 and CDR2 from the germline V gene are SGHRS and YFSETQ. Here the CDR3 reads CASSLGLSPEQYF. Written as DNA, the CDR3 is TGCGCCAGCAGCTTGGGCCTCAGTCCCGAGCAGTACTTC.

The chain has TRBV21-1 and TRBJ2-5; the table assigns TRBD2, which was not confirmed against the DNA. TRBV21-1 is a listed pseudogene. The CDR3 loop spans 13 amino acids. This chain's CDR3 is CASTYGTSGPIYF. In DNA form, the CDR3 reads TGTGCCAGCACGTACGGGACTAGCGGGCCGATCTACTTC.

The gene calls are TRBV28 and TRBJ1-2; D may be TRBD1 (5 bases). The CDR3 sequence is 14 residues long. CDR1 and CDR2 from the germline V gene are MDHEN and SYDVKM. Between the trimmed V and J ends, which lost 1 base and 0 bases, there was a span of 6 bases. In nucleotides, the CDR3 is TGTGCCAGCAGTTTATTGGACACTAACTATGGCTACACCTTC. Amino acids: CASSLLDTNYGYTF.

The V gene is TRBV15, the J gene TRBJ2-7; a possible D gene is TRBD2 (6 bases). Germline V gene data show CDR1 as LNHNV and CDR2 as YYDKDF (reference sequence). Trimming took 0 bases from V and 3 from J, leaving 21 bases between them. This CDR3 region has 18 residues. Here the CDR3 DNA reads TGTGCCACCAGCAGAGATAGCGGAGGGCCTACCCCAGGCTACGAGCAGTACTTC. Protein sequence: CATSRDSGGPTPGYEQYF. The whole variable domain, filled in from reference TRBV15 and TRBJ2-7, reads DAMVIQNPRYQVTQFGKPVTLSCSQTLNHNVMYWYQQKSSQAPKLLFHYYDKDFNNEADTPDNFQSRRPNTSFCFLDIRSPGLGDTAMYLCATSRDSGGPTPGYEQYFGPGTRLTVT.

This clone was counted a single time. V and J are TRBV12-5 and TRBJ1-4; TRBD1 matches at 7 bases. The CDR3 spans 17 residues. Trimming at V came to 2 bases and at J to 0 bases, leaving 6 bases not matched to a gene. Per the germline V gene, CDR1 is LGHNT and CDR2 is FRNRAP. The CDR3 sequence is CASGLPRQGPTNEKLFF. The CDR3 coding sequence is TGTGCTAGTGGTTTGCCTCGACAGGGACCAACTAATGAAAAACTGTTTTTT.